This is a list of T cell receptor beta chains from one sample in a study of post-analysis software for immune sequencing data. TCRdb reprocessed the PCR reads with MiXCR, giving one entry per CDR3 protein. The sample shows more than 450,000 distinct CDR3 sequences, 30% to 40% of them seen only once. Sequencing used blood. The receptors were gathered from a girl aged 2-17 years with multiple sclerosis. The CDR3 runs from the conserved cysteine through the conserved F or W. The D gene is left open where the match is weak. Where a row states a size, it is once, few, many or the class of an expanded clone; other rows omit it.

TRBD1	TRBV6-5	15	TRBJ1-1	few	TGTGCCAGCAGCCCACCCGGGACAGAGAACACTGAAGCTTTCTTT	CASSPPGTENTEAFF
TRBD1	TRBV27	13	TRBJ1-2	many	TGTGCCAGCAGCCGACAGGGAGCCTATGGCTACACCTTC	CASSRQGAYGYTF
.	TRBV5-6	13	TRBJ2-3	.	TGCGCCAGCAGCTTGGGACCCCGTCGTACGCAGTATTTT	CASSLGPRRTQYF
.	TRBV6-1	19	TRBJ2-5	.	TGTGCCAGCAGTGGGGAGTCGTGGGGGAGGACGTTGGACCAAGAGACCCAGTACTTC	CASSGESWGRTLDQETQYF
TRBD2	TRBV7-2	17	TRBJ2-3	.	TGTGCCAGCAGCCCCCAACTAGCGGGGGGGCTTTCAGATACGCAGTATTTT	CASSPQLAGGLSDTQYF
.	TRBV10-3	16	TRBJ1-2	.	TGTGCCATCAGTGAGAGAGAAGGTGGGAATAACTATGGCTACACCTTC	CAISEREGGNNYGYTF
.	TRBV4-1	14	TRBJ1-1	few	TGCGCCAGCAGCCAAGATGAGGGCCTCGGAGGAGCTTTCTTT	CASSQDEGLGGAFF
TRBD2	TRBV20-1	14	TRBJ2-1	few	TGCAGTGCCAATAGCGGGGGAGCCTACAATGAGCAGTTCTTC	CSANSGGAYNEQFF
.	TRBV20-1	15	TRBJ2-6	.	TGCAGTGCCCCGGTGGGAAACTCTGGGGCCAACGTCCTGACTTTC	CSAPVGNSGANVLTF
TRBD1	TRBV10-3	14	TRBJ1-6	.	TGTGCCATCAGTGAGCCAGGGGGAAATTCACCCCTCCACTTT	CAISEPGGNSPLHF
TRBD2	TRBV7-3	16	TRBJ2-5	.	TGTGCCAGCAGCTTAGGGGCTAGCGGGGCTTTGGAGACCCAGTACTTC	CASSLGASGALETQYF
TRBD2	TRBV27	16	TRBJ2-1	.	TGTGCCAGCAGGAGGAGCGGGGGGGCTTCCTACAATGAGCAGTTCTTC	CASRRSGGASYNEQFF
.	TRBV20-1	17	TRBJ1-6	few	TGCAGTGCTAGAGATGGCGCCCAGGATCCGTATAATTCACCCCTCCACTTT	CSARDGAQDPYNSPLHF
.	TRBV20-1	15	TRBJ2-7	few	TGCAGTGCTGCGATTGGGACGGCCGGAGGGGACGAGCAGTACTTC	CSAAIGTAGGDEQYF
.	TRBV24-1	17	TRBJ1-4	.	TGTGCCACCAGTGATACAAGATCCGGGAGAGCTAATGAAAAACTGTTTTTT	CATSDTRSGRANEKLFF
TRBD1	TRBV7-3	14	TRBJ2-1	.	TGTGTCAGCAGCCAACAGGGGTCCCACAATGAGCAGTTCTTC	CVSSQQGSHNEQFF
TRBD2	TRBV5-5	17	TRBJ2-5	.	TGTGCCAGCAGCGTACCGACTAGCGGGGGGCTCCAAGAGACCCAGTACTTC	CASSVPTSGGLQETQYF
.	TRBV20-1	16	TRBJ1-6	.	TGCAGTGCTTTTATCGGACAGAGCTCCTATAATTCACCCCTCCACTTT	CSAFIGQSSYNSPLHF
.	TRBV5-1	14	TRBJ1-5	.	TGCGCCAGCAGCCAAACGTGGGGCAATCAGCCCCAGCATTTT	CASSQTWGNQPQHF
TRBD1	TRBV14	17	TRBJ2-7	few	TGTGCCAGCAGCCAAGACCCCTCCGGACAGGACTGCTACGAGCAGTACTTC	CASSQDPSGQDCYEQYF
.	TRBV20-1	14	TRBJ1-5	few	TGCAGTGCTAGAAGTGGGATAGGAAATCAGCCCCAGCATTTT	CSARSGIGNQPQHF
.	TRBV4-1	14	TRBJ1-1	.	TGCGCCAGCAGCCAAGTTGGGGGCCCCGGGGAAGCTTTCTTT	CASSQVGGPGEAFF
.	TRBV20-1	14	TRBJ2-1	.	TGCAGTGCTAGAGATCCAGTAGCGTGGGTGGAGCAGTTCTTC	CSARDPVAWVEQFF
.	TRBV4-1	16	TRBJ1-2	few	TGCGCCAGCAGCCAGCCCGGGACGGATAGGACGGGGGGCTACACCTTC	CASSQPGTDRTGGYTF